The following is a T cell receptor (beta chain) sequence with its context. Its antigen is unknown. The sample holds no much larger clone one base away, and base qualities are not on file. These data belong to a study of Ad26.COV2.S vaccination and SARS-CoV-2 variants (dated by TCRdb to 2020 to 2023). Describing the broader study: Vaccine-arm donors came from COV1001, a multicentre, randomized, double-blind, placebo-controlled phase I-IIa trial of Ad26.COV2.S in healthy adults. The TCR-sequenced set comprised approximately 32 samples: some 20 Ad26.COV2.S vaccine recipients, 5 placebo recipients and 8 SARS-CoV-2 convalescent individuals. Ad26.COV2.S was administered intramuscularly at 5 x 10^10 or 1 x 10^11 viral particles, either as a single shot or as two shots given 56 days apart. Investigators did not know the trial group allocation while performing experiments and assessing outcomes. Participants in the trial were split at random into five groups of five each, receiving low-dose or high-dose Ad26.COV2.S once or twice, or else placebo on both occasions. TCRbeta repertoire sequencing was used to assess the specificity and breadth of SARS-CoV-2-reactive T cell receptors after Ad26.COV2.S vaccination.

The cysteine opens and the phenylalanine closes a CDR3 of 18 amino acids. Left in the record is the CDR3 DNA by itself, 54 bases read in frame from the first base. CDR1 and CDR2 are read off the germline V gene as SGHTA and FQGNSA. A distance of 26 bases separates the germline ends of V and J, which lose 4 bases and 6 bases respectively. Beyond this particular receptor, the publication reports: Spike-specific TCR breadth was higher in Ad26.COV2.S recipients than in placebo recipients (P = 0.0014). The study lacked the statistical power to compare responses across vaccine doses or regimens. After vaccination, substantial breadth of spike-specific CD8+ and CD4+ T cell responses was reported. Vaccine and placebo recipients had comparable non-spike TCR breadth, which fits with the vaccine containing only spike. The authors noted that total T cell responses may have been underestimated by the TCR breadth and depth analyses.

TCRbeta CDR3 regions were sequenced with the immunoSEQ Assay. After extraction, genomic DNA underwent amplification by bias-controlled multiplex PCR, followed by high-throughput sequencing. The paper's processing steps were these. To quantify the absolute abundance of every unique TCRbeta CDR3 region, sequences were collapsed and filtered. T cell fraction was estimated by normalizing TCRbeta template counts to usable DNA, with usable DNA measured through amplification of reference genes found in all nucleated cells. Repertoire TCRs were annotated as SARS-CoV-2-specific by exact matching of V gene, CDR3 amino acid sequence and J gene to a known reactive TCR set. The reference SARS-CoV-2 TCR set came from MIRA and was filtered for enrichment in COVID-19-positive ImmuneCODE repertoires, removing public or cross-reactive TCRs. Drawing on the MIRA antigens, annotated TCRs were analysed further at the level of specific ORF or position within ORF. Breadth was defined as annotated unique rearrangements over total unique productive rearrangements; depth was the summed frequency of those rearrangements. Group comparisons of TCR breadth used two-sided Wilcoxon rank-sum tests. TCRdb limited this immuneACCESS table to in-frame rearrangements with V and J called. A share of clones is missing; checked studies link under half to unresolved V genes, and the rest is unexplained. Clonal size and the V and J genes are those of that table, whereas D and trimming came from the DNA. Present in this sample are about 370,000 clones, 75% to 90% of which were seen just once. Jointly, the top ten make up roughly 3.5% of the sample.

This specimen's treatment or condition label, per the study, means: some 19 received Ad26.COV2.S at low or high dose, single or two shots; several received placebo; per-sample allocation not given. For vaccine and placebo recipients, repertoires were sequenced using samples collected on day 63 after the first injection. In Cohort 1b, about two dozen adults aged 18-55 years were enrolled at a single site in Boston, USA, between 29 July and 7 August 2020. As a vaccine, Ad26.COV2.S was a replication-incompetent adenovirus type 26 vector that expressed a prefusion-stabilized SARS-CoV-2 spike protein derived from the original Wuhan strain.

This sample comprised peripheral blood, obtained in a trial of Ad26.COV2.S vaccine versus placebo. The sequence links TRBV7-2 to TRBJ2-3; the D gene is perhaps TRBD1, from 6 matching bases. This sequence was found in a person between 18 and 65 years old who received the Ad26.COV2.S COVID-19 vaccine or a placebo. The CDR3 loop reads CASSSPKIRTVNSDTQYF. The sequenced DNA: TGTGCCAGCAGCTCACCTAAGATCCGGACAGTTAATTCCGATACGCAGTATTTT.